This T cell receptor (delta chain) is drawn from a study of delta chains in infants with herpesvirus infections (dated by TCRdb to the early 2020s). About the full investigation: A Ugandan infant birth cohort was prospectively followed from birth to characterize gammadelta T cell responses to primary cytomegalovirus (CMV) infection. A public fetal Vdelta1/Vgamma8 gammadelta TCR clonotype was searched for in infants infected with CMV after birth. gammadelta TCRs were sequenced from PBMC of approximately 17 CMV-infected infants (one congenitally infected) and roughly 8 CMV-uninfected infants with enough sample available. By approximate age, the infant blood samples fell into groups of 1.5, 4, 8 and 12 months. Belgian fetal and cord blood gammadelta TCR data that had been published previously were included solely for comparison and were not produced in this cohort. Broad study findings and their caveats: Presence of the public clonotype at levels below the detection limit might still occur in CMV-uninfected infants. Of 18 CMV-infected infants, several carried the public Vdelta1 clonotype: three infants infected postnatally before 120 days of age and the congenitally infected infant. Limitations noted by the authors included a small sample size and a lack of race- or environment-matched controls, because nearly all Ugandans acquire CMV before adulthood. The frequency of the public clonotype among Vdelta1 cells appeared to be inversely correlated with age at infection and fell quickly, apparently not lasting beyond approximately eight weeks. The public clonotype was detected only at the first time point after infection and was not found in uninfected infants or in infants infected after 120 days.

The library was prepared using RT-PCR. PBMC RNA was reverse transcribed with SuperScript II using gamma-chain- and delta-chain-specific primers to generate TCR cDNA. The cDNA was purified with AMPure XP beads, then amplified and indexed with Illumina adapters using the Nextera XT Index Kit. Sequencing of the gammadelta TCR libraries was done on an Illumina MiSeq using a V2 300-cycle kit. The original methods were these. Using MiXCR v2.1.12, CDR3 sequences were assembled, and reads were mapped onto D, J and V genes obtained from GenBank. VDJtools v1.2.1 was used to perform repertoire analyses of the CDR3 clonotypes. Clonotypes were called again by TCRdb from the public reads via CATT, and duplicate nucleotide sequences were then merged into one entry. For this entry, the V and J calls and clone size follow TCRdb and not the study's own pipeline. This sample gives 1,400 to 1,500 delta-chain clones in total; less than 9% of them show up just once. The ten biggest clones cover over 7.5% of the sample.

This clone is characterized as large (0.1 to 1%). It lacks a known antigen. No per-base quality is available; no much larger clone lies one base away. This sample also contains other DNA sequences that code for the same CDR3. Pregnant women getting prenatal care were recruited in Kampala, Uganda, and their infants were enrolled; maternal HIV status had to be documented. Home visits to families took place weekly, and collection of infant clinical information, oral swabs and peripheral blood began at 6 weeks of age and was repeated every 4 months after that. Blood was collected in heparin tubes, and PBMC were isolated by Ficoll-Paque density gradient centrifugation and cryopreserved. Trimming removed 0 bases from V and 6 bases from J, leaving 20 bases between the germline ends. The germline V gene yields TSWWSYY for CDR1 and QGS for CDR2. The CDR3 measures 17 amino acids from cysteine to phenylalanine. The entry retains the CDR3 DNA only, 51 bases that are in frame from base 1.

The TCR originated in a human donor who was a Ugandan infant, either HIV-exposed or HIV-unexposed (not recorded which). Sequenced here: peripheral blood, sampled at time point 1 of longitudinal follow-up. Here the chain combines TRDV1 and TRDJ1, with no confident D gene call. This receptor carries the CDR3 CALGELTLIGPLHKLIF. The bases read TGTGCTCTTGGGGAACTTACCCTAATCGGTCCTTTACATAAACTCATCTTT.